The 32 T cell receptor beta chains given below trace back to one sample, sequenced in a study of control samples from healthy donors and cancer patients. The repertoire was sequenced with immunoSEQ multiplex PCR; TCRdb's copy has only in-frame clones and lacks some. The table records about 140,000 clones, roughly 90% of them present only once. Sequencing was performed on blood. The receptors shown here come from a man in his thirties or forties in good health.

The chain couples TRBV20-1 to TRBJ2-1; no definite D call. Trimming removed 6 bases at V and 12 bases at J, with 6 bases between. This CDR3 has 8 residues. Germline loops: CDR1 DFQATT, CDR2 SNEGSKA (reference sequence). CDR3 sequence (DNA): TGCAGTGCCCAAAGGCAGTTCTTC. It specifies CSAQRQFF.

The rearrangement uses TRBV28 and TRBJ1-1; the D is unclear. CDR3 length: 15 residues. CDR1 MDHEN and CDR2 SYDVKM come from the germline V gene. V was shortened by 1 base and J by 1 base, with 10 bases between the two germline ends. The CDR3 DNA is TGTGCCAGCAGTTTATACGTAAGCTCGAACACTGAAGCTTTCTTT. As protein: CASSLYVSSNTEAFF.

The chain combines TRBV27 with TRBJ2-7, with TRBD1 as a possible D gene (5 bases). The V and J ends lost 5 bases and 0 bases respectively, with 11 bases between them. This CDR3 region has 14 residues. Germline assignment: CDR1 MNHEY and CDR2 SMNVEV (reference sequence). Written as DNA, the CDR3 is TGTGCCAGCAGTCGACAGTTCAGCTCCTACGAGCAGTACTTC. Translated, it gives CASSRQFSSYEQYF.

V and J are TRBV5-1 and TRBJ2-7, with 9 bases identical to TRBD1. This CDR3 has 14 amino acids. Looked up from germline, CDR1 is SGHRS and CDR2 is YFSETQ. V dropped 4 bases and J dropped 4; count of bases not matched to a gene: 6. As DNA, the CDR3 is TGCGCCAGCAGCCAGACGGACAGGGGTTACGAGCAGTACTTC. This encodes CASSQTDRGYEQYF.

V gene TRBV18 combines with J gene TRBJ1-2; D uncertain. With 4 bases removed from V and 0 bases from J, the gap between germline ends came to 15 bases. The CDR3 runs 16 residues. CDR1 KGHSH and CDR2 LQKENI come from the germline V gene. CDR3 sequence (DNA): TGTGCCAGCTCACGGGTCACGGGTTCCTCTAACTATGGCTACACCTTC. Translated: CASSRVTGSSNYGYTF.

The chain uses TRBV19 and TRBJ1-3; TRBD1 is a possible D gene (5 bases). Germline loops: CDR1 LNHDA, CDR2 SQIVND (reference sequence). Trimming took 4 bases from V and 2 from J, leaving 9 bases between them. This CDR3 has 14 residues. The DNA for the CDR3 is TGTGCCAGTAGTACACCAGGGACTGGAAACACCATATATTTT. Residues: CASSTPGTGNTIYF.

DNA for the CDR3: TGTGCCAGCAGTTACTACGTTGAGCAGTTCTTC. Its protein is CASSYYVEQFF. V gene TRBV6-6 combines with J gene TRBJ2-1; D is undetermined. The germline V gene has CDR1 MNHNY and CDR2 SVGAGI (reference sequence). Trimming took 1 base from V and 9 from J, leaving 4 bases between them. This CDR3 spans 11 amino acids.

The gene calls are TRBV5-1 and TRBJ2-2; D unclear. The CDR3 is 14 amino acids. Germline assignment: CDR1 SGHRS and CDR2 YFSETQ. The ends were cut back, 5 bases at V and 4 bases at J, with 12 bases in the middle. The DNA for the CDR3 is TGCGCCAGCAGTGCCGCAGCTGGCACCGGGGAGCTGTTTTTT. As protein: CASSAAAGTGELFF.

The V call is TRBV4-1, the J call TRBJ2-7; 7 nucleotides agree with TRBD1. The germline V gene has CDR1 MGHRA and CDR2 YSYEKL. This CDR3 comprises 14 residues. J was trimmed by 2 bases and V by 2 bases; bases with no gene match: 3. The CDR3 sequence: CASSQRQGPYEQYF. The CDR3 coding sequence is TGCGCCAGCAGCCAACGACAGGGCCCCTACGAGCAGTACTTC.

This rearrangement joins TRBV18 to TRBJ1-5; D uncertain. Per the germline V gene, CDR1 is KGHSH and CDR2 is LQKENI. Trimming took 8 bases from V and 0 from J, leaving 23 bases between them. The CDR3 covers 18 residues. The CDR3 loop reads CASPDRFFGQDSNQPQHF. For the CDR3, the DNA is TGTGCCAGCCCAGACCGGTTCTTCGGGCAAGATAGCAATCAGCCCCAGCATTTT.

The chain is built from TRBV28 and TRBJ1-1; no clear D. V lost 1 base and J lost 5, with 11 bases in between. In germline, CDR1 is MDHEN, CDR2 SYDVKM. This CDR3 comprises 14 residues. CDR3 sequence: CASSLSGPQTEAFF. DNA for the CDR3: TGTGCCAGCAGTTTATCTGGGCCTCAGACTGAAGCTTTCTTT.

V is TRBV28 and J is TRBJ2-7; 7 positions agree with TRBD1. Losses at the gene ends were 5 bases for V and 4 bases for J; bases not matched to a gene: 2. This CDR3 comprises 12 residues. From germline, CDR1 is MDHEN and CDR2 SYDVKM. The CDR3 DNA is TGTGCCAGCAGTGGGACAGTATACGAGCAGTACTTC. It yields the protein CASSGTVYEQYF.

The genes are TRBV7-2 and TRBJ2-1; D remains ambiguous. Trimming left V 5 bases short and J 0 bases short, with 20 bases between. Germline lookup yields CDR1 SGHTA and CDR2 FQGNSA. CDR3 size: 18 residues. In DNA, the CDR3 is TGTGCCAGCAGCCCGATCCCCTTTTTCTATAGCTCCTACAATGAGCAGTTCTTC. It yields the protein CASSPIPFFYSSYNEQFF. The complete variable domain, with remaining parts taken from reference TRBV7-2 and TRBJ2-1, reads GAGVSQSPSNKVTEKGKDVELRCDPISGHTALYWYRQSLGQGLEFLIYFQGNSAPDKSGLPSDRFSAERTGGSVSTLTIQRTQQEDSAVYLCASSPIPFFYSSYNEQFFGPGTRLTVL.

The chain carries TRBV19 and TRBJ1-4, with TRBD1 matching 10 bases. There are 15 residues in the CDR3. The V segment lost 10 bases and the J segment 5 bases; nucleotides outside the gene matches: 10. From germline, CDR1 is LNHDA and CDR2 SQIVND (reference sequence). The CDR3: CATTGTGVPNEKLFF. The CDR3 DNA sequence: TGTGCCACCACCGGGACAGGGGTTCCGAATGAAAAACTGTTTTTT.

The chain employs TRBV29-1 and TRBJ1-1; no definite D call. This CDR3 has 10 residues. The V gene lost 8 bases and the J gene lost 1 base, with 5 bases spanning the gap. Germline assignment: CDR1 SQVTM and CDR2 ANQGSEA. The CDR3 nucleotides are TGCAGCCCCACGAACACTGAAGCTTTCTTT. As protein: CSPTNTEAFF.

This clone counts as medium-sized. This sequence joins TRBV19 and TRBJ1-3; D not resolved. Germline loops: CDR1 LNHDA, CDR2 SQIVND (reference sequence). CDR3 size: 17 residues. V lost 2 bases and J 0 bases, leaving 14 bases between the germline ends. CDR3 DNA: TGTGCCAGTAGTATAAAATTTGAGCCAATCTCTGGAAACACCATATATTTT. Its protein is CASSIKFEPISGNTIYF.

The chain employs TRBV6-5 and TRBJ1-6; no clear D gene. The CDR3 is made up of 14 amino acids. Germline V gene data show CDR1 as MNHEY and CDR2 as SVGAGI. The germline V and J ends were trimmed by 2 bases and 7 bases, with 9 bases remaining between them. CDR3 protein: CASSYAAPNSPLHF. CDR3 bases: TGTGCCAGCAGTTACGCGGCGCCGAATTCACCCCTCCACTTT.

The chain joins TRBV4-1 to TRBJ2-5; 10 bases align to TRBD1. The CDR3 is 13 amino acids. Germline trimming cut 4 bases from V and 9 bases from J; bases unmatched to any gene: 5. Germline values: CDR1 MGHRA, CDR2 YSYEKL. Here the CDR3 reads CASSRDRGTAQYF. In nucleotides, the CDR3 is TGCGCCAGCAGCCGGGACAGGGGCACGGCCCAGTACTTC.

In its sample, this clone was seen once. The chain is built from TRBV10-3 and TRBJ2-2; 12 bases match TRBD1. V was pared by 8 bases and J by 6 bases, with 7 bases of the junction left unmatched. This CDR3 has 15 residues. In germline, CDR1 is ENHRY, CDR2 SYGVKD. The CDR3 loop is CAIPGTGGVAGELFF. The CDR3 bases are TGTGCCATCCCCGGGACAGGGGGCGTAGCCGGGGAGCTGTTTTTT.

This chain connects TRBV3-1 (or the pseudogene TRBV3-2) to TRBJ2-1, with D perhaps TRBD1 or TRBD2 (5 bases each). Between the trimmed V and J ends, which lost 4 bases and 5 bases, there was a span of 18 bases. From germline, CDR1 is LGHDT and CDR2 YNNKEL (reference sequence). This CDR3 is built from 16 residues. The CDR3 reads CASSLVGSGTDNEQFF. CDR3 nucleotide sequence: TGTGCCAGCAGCCTAGTAGGGAGTGGGACGGACAATGAGCAGTTCTTC.

This chain connects TRBV24-1 to TRBJ2-2; 8 bases align to TRBD2. The ends lost 5 bases at V and 4 bases at J; junction bases unmatched: 5. This CDR3 has 15 residues. Germline assignment: CDR1 KGHDR and CDR2 SFDVKD. DNA for the CDR3: TGTGCCACCAGTGCCCCGACTAGCGCCACCGGGGAGCTGTTTTTT. This codes for CATSAPTSATGELFF.

The rearrangement uses TRBV5-1 and TRBJ1-1; D might be TRBD1 (5 bases). Trimming left V 1 base short and J 2 bases short, with 12 bases between. The CDR3 extends over 15 amino acids. The germline V gene has CDR1 SGHRS and CDR2 YFSETQ. The CDR3, as DNA: TGCGCCAGCAGCTTGCGGCAGGGTGATAACACTGAAGCTTTCTTT. Its protein product is CASSLRQGDNTEAFF.

A single count supports this clone. The rearrangement uses TRBV27 and TRBJ1-2, with a weak D call TRBD1 (5 bases). Trimming pared 5 bases from V and 1 base from J, leaving 8 bases between. CDR3 length equals 13 residues. Germline values: CDR1 MNHEY, CDR2 SMNVEV (reference sequence). CDR3 sequence (DNA): TGTGCCAGCAGTCCGGGGGTTAACTATGGCTACACCTTC. Translating gives CASSPGVNYGYTF.

This clone was recorded once. The V gene is TRBV9, the J gene TRBJ1-3; D is ambiguous. Germline-derived CDR1 and CDR2 are SGDLS and YYNGEE. The CDR3 is 15 amino acids. V gave up 0 bases and J gave up 1 base, with 8 bases separating them. The DNA of the CDR3 is TGTGCCAGCAGCGTAGCCGTGACTTCTGGAAACACCATATATTTT. This sequence encodes CASSVAVTSGNTIYF.

Only a few counts were recorded for this clone. The chain uses TRBV5-5 and TRBJ1-3, with D possibly TRBD1 on 5 matching bases. The germline gives CDR1 SGHKS, CDR2 YYEKEE (reference sequence). The V end was cut by 4 bases, the J end by 0 bases, with 8 bases between. This CDR3 is 14 amino acids long. CDR3: CASSGGGSGNTIYF. Written as DNA, the CDR3 is TGTGCCAGCAGCGGTGGGGGCTCTGGAAACACCATATATTTT. Full variable domain (outside the CDR3, taken from reference TRBV5-5 and TRBJ1-3): DAGVTQSPTHLIKTRGQQVTLRCSPISGHKSVSWYQQVLGQGPQFIFQYYEKEERGRGNFPDRFSARQFPNYSSELNVNALLLGDSALYLCASSGGGSGNTIYFGEGSWLTVV.

The rearrangement links TRBV7-9 to TRBJ2-1; D may be TRBD1 (5 bases). The CDR3 is made up of 13 amino acids. Germline V lookup: CDR1 SEHNR, CDR2 FQNEAQ (reference sequence). Between the trimmed V and J ends, which lost 5 bases and 8 bases, there was a span of 13 bases. The CDR3 coding sequence is TGTGCCAGCAGCCCCCAGCTAGGGGATGAGCAGTTCTTC. This gives the protein CASSPQLGDEQFF.

CDR3 loop: CAWSVGGLTDTQYF. CDR3 nucleotide sequence: TGTGCCTGGAGTGTGGGGGGACTCACAGATACGCAGTATTTT. The V and J genes are TRBV30 and TRBJ2-3, with D perhaps matching TRBD2 (6 bases). The length of the CDR3 is 14 residues. Trimming left V 0 bases short and J 2 bases short, with 9 bases between. Looked up from germline, CDR1 is GTSNPN and CDR2 is SVGIG (reference sequence).

V usage is TRBV6-2 or TRBV6-3 and J usage is TRBJ2-2; D possibly corresponds to TRBD2 (7 bases). The germline V gene encodes CDR1 MNHEY and CDR2 SVGEGT. V gave up 5 bases and J gave up 4 bases, with 14 bases separating them. The CDR3 spans 15 residues. CDR3 in DNA: TGTGCCAGCAGTAAGGGGGGGGCTGGCACCGGGGAGCTGTTTTTT. It is translated as CASSKGGAGTGELFF.

The J gene is TRBJ1-2, the V gene TRBV6-5, with D unclear. Germline V CDR1 and CDR2: MNHEY, SVGAGI. The CDR3 is made up of 12 amino acids. V was cut by 7 bases and J by 2 bases, with 8 bases left in between. The CDR3 here is CASKTENYGYTF. The CDR3 region has the DNA TGTGCCAGCAAAACAGAAAACTATGGCTACACCTTC.

The chain joins TRBV5-1 to TRBJ2-3; 8 bases align to TRBD2. The CDR3 has 13 residues. Per the germline V gene, CDR1 is SGHRS and CDR2 is YFSETQ. V lost 3 bases and J lost 5; bases outside the gene matches: 2. CDR3 sequence reads: CASSYSGKDTQYF. CDR3 sequence (DNA): TGCGCCAGCAGCTATAGCGGGAAAGATACGCAGTATTTT.

This clone was observed a few times. This chain connects TRBV7-3 to TRBJ2-1; the match to TRBD2 covers 8 bases. Germline V lookup: CDR1 SGHTA, CDR2 FQGTGA. V dropped 2 bases and J dropped 4; count of bases not matched to a gene: 10. This CDR3 has 17 residues. CDR3 loop: CASSLEAAGEKYNEQFF. CDR3 DNA sequence: TGTGCCAGCAGCTTAGAAGCAGCGGGAGAGAAATACAATGAGCAGTTCTTC.

The chain combines TRBV28 with TRBJ2-6, with TRBD2 as a possible D gene (5 bases). The germline CDR1 and CDR2 sequences are MDHEN and SYDVKM. The CDR3 runs 14 residues. Trimming stripped 3 bases from V and 4 bases from J, with 7 bases between. The CDR3, as DNA: TGTGCCAGCAGTTTGCGCGGGGGGGCCAACGTCCTGACTTTC. Residues: CASSLRGGANVLTF.